This passage covers 10 T cell receptor beta chains from one sample sequenced in a study of shared clonotypes between healthy human individuals. Some clones are missing from TCRdb's copy, which holds only in-frame ones; the method was immunoSEQ multiplex PCR. The sample includes approximately 1,000,000 clones, 70% to 85% of them seen just once. Sample: memory CD4+ T cells from PBMCs. As for subset: CD45RA-negative fraction. These receptors came from a man younger than 35 in good health. Some clones in this sample may be carry-over from other donors' samples.

The chain carries TRBV28 and TRBJ1-2; weak D call: TRBD1 (6 bases). Trimming removed 6 bases at V and 3 bases at J, with 17 bases between. Germline V gene lookup returns CDR1 MDHEN and CDR2 SYDVKM. The CDR3 runs to 15 residues. CDR3 sequence (DNA): TGTGCCAGCAGCCCCACAGGGCGGGAGGACTATGGCTACACCTTC. This translates into CASSPTGREDYGYTF.

V is TRBV5-1 and J is TRBJ1-2; 10 nucleotides agree with TRBD1. The CDR3 runs to 15 residues. Germline assignment: CDR1 SGHRS and CDR2 YFSETQ. Trimming took 4 bases from V and 4 from J; bases not matched to a gene: 7. The CDR3 reads CASSPRDRGPYGYTF. CDR3 sequence (DNA): TGCGCCAGCAGCCCCCGGGACAGGGGCCCCTATGGCTACACCTTC.

This rearrangement joins TRBV6-5 to TRBJ1-1, with no clear D. The CDR3 length is 12 residues. Between the trimmed V and J ends, which lost 0 bases and 1 base, there was a span of 0 bases. Germline V gene lookup returns CDR1 MNHEY and CDR2 SVGAGI. The chain's CDR3 is CASSYSNTEAFF. In nucleotides, the CDR3 is TGTGCCAGCAGTTACTCGAACACTGAAGCTTTCTTT.

The chain carries TRBV6-1 and TRBJ2-7, with D possibly matching TRBD1 (5 bases). This CDR3 has 15 amino acids. V gave up 1 base and J gave up 7 bases, with 17 bases separating them. The germline CDR1 and CDR2 sequences are MNHNS and SASEGT. As DNA, the CDR3 is TGTGCCAGCAGTGAAGAGAAACTGACAGTTAAGGAGCAGTACTTC. Amino acid sequence: CASSEEKLTVKEQYF.

The J gene is TRBJ2-5, the V gene TRBV11-2; tentatively, D is TRBD1 or TRBD2 (5 bases each). This CDR3 region has 13 residues. CDR1 is SGHAT, CDR2 FQNNGV, per germline. V lost 5 bases and J 5 bases, leaving 12 bases between the germline ends. The DNA of the CDR3 is TGTGCCAGCAGCAACGGGACCCTGGAGACCCAGTACTTC. It codes for CASSNGTLETQYF.

Ten or more counts support this clone. The chain carries TRBV7-7 and TRBJ2-3; D gene unclear. Germline CDR1 and CDR2: SSHAT and FNYEAQ (reference sequence). This CDR3 has 14 amino acids. Trimming took off 0 bases at V and 1 base at J, with 5 bases between the two ends. CDR3 coding DNA: TGTGCCAGCAGCTTAGCGTTGGGCACAGATACGCAGTATTTT. It specifies CASSLALGTDTQYF.

The rearrangement joins TRBV7-8 to TRBJ2-4; D is possibly TRBD1 (5 bases). The CDR3 consists of 14 residues. V lost 5 bases to trimming and J lost 5 bases, with 13 bases between them. From germline, CDR1 is SGHVS and CDR2 FQNEAQ. The CDR3 DNA sequence: TGTGCCAGCAGCCCCAGGGTTTCGGAAAACATTCAGTACTTC. Translated, it gives CASSPRVSENIQYF.

The chain couples TRBV7-9 to TRBJ2-1; 7 nucleotides align to TRBD1. This CDR3 has 13 residues. Per germline, CDR1 SEHNR and CDR2 FQNEAQ (reference sequence). V shed 5 bases, J shed 7 bases, and the junction held 5 bases outside the gene matches. CDR3 DNA sequence: TGTGCCAGCAGCCTACAGGGGATTAATGAGCAGTTCTTC. It encodes CASSLQGINEQFF.

The CDR3 nucleotides are TGTGCCAGCAGTTACTCCGTCGGTAGGGAGACCCAGTACTTC. Translated, it gives CASSYSVGRETQYF. The chain uses TRBV6-5 and TRBJ2-5; D not certain. Germline CDR1 MNHEY, CDR2 SVGAGI. V lost 0 bases and J lost 5, with 10 bases in between. The CDR3 runs to 14 residues.

The V call is TRBV2, the J call TRBJ1-2, with a weak D call TRBD1 (6 bases). CDR3 size: 11 residues. V lost 10 bases to trimming and J lost 6 bases, with 12 bases between them. Germline CDR1 reads SNHLY; CDR2 reads FYNNEI. The CDR3 sequence is CATQNRDGYTF. CDR3 bases: TGTGCCACCCAAAACAGGGATGGCTACACCTTC. Complete variable domain (other parts from reference TRBV2 and TRBJ1-2): EPEVTQTPSHQVTQMGQEVILRCVPISNHLYFYWYRQILGQKVEFLVSFYNNEISEKSEIFDDQFSVERPDGSNFTLKIRSTKLEDSAMYFCATQNRDGYTFGSGTRLTVV.